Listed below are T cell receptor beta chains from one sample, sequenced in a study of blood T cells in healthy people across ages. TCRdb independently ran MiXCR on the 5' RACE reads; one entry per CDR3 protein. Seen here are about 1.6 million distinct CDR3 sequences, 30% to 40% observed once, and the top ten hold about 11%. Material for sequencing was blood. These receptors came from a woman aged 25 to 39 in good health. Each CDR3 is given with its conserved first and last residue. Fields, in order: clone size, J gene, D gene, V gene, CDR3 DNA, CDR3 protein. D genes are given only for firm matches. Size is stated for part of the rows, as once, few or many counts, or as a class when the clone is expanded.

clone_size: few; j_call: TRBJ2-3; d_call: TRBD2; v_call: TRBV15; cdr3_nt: TGTGCCACCAGCAGGGAGTTAGCGGGAGTGGTAGATACGCAGTATTTT; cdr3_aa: CATSRELAGVVDTQYF
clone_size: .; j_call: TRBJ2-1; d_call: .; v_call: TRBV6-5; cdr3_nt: TGTGCCAGCAGTTACTTGAGGGGCTACAATGAGCAGTTCTTC; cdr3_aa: CASSYLRGYNEQFF
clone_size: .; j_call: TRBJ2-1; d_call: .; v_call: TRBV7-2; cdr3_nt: TGTGCCAGCAGCTTACAAACGGACGGAGCAAATGAGCAGTTCTTC; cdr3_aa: CASSLQTDGANEQFF
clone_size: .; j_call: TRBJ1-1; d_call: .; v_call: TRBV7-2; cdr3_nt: TGTGCCAGCAGTCCGGCCGGGACCCGGGGGACTGAAGCTTTCTTT; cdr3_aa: CASSPAGTRGTEAFF
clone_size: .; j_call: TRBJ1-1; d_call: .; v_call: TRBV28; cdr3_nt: TGTGCCAGCAGTCCCCCCGGGGGCAGAGACACTGAAGCTTTCTTT; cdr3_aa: CASSPPGGRDTEAFF
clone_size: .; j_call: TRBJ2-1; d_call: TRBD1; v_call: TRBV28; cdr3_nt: TGTGCCAGCAGTTTCGGGACAGGGGGTACCTACAATGAGCAGTTCTTC; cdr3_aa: CASSFGTGGTYNEQFF
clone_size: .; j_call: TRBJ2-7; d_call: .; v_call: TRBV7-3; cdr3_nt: TGTGCCAGCAGCTTAGGCGCCTTCCCCCACTACGAGCAGTACTTC; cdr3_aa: CASSLGAFPHYEQYF
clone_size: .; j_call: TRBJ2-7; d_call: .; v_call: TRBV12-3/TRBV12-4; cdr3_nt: TGTGCCAGCAGTTTGAGGGGGGGGCTTGACAACGAGCAGTACTTC; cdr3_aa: CASSLRGGLDNEQYF
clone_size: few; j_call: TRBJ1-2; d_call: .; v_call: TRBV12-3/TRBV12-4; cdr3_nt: TGTGCCAGCAACCTAGGGGGTTCCTGCTATGGCTACACCTTC; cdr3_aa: CASNLGGSCYGYTF
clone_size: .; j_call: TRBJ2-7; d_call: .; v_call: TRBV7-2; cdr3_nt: TGTGCCAGCAGCCTTACCGGGGGAGAGTTTAGGTACGAGCAGTACTTC; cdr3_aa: CASSLTGGEFRYEQYF
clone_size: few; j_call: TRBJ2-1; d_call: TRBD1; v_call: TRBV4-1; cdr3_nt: TGCGCCAGCAGCCAAGAGGGACAGGGTTCCAATGAGCAGTTCTTC; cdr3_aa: CASSQEGQGSNEQFF
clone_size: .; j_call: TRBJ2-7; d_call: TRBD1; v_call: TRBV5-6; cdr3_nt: TGTGCCAGCAGCTTGGGGAGGAAACAGGGGTTTTACGAGCAGTACTTC; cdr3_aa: CASSLGRKQGFYEQYF
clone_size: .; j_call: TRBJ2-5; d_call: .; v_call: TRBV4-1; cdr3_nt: TGCGCCAGCAGCCAAGAGAGCGGTACCCGAAGGACCAAGACCCAGTACTTC; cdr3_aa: CASSQESGTRRTKTQYF
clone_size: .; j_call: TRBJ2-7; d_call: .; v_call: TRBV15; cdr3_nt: TGTGCCACCAGCGGAGCGGGAACAGGGGCCTACGAGCAGTACTTC; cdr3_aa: CATSGAGTGAYEQYF
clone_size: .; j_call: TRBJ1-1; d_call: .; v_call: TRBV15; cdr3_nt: TGTGCCACCAGCACTAACACTGAAGCTTTCTTT; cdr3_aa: CATSTNTEAFF
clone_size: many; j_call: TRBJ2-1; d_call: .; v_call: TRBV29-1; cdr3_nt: TGCAGCGTTGTGGTTTCGGAGGCGCGCTCCTACAATGAGCAGTTCTTC; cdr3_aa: CSVVVSEARSYNEQFF
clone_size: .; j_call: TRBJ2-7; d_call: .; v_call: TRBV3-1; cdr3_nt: TGTGCCAGCAGCCTACGAACTAGAACCGAGCAGTACTTC; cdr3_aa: CASSLRTRTEQYF
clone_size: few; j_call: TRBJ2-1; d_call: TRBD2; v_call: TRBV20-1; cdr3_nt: TGCAGTGCTACAAGGGGGACTAGCGGGTACAATGAGCAGTTCTTC; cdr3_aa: CSATRGTSGYNEQFF
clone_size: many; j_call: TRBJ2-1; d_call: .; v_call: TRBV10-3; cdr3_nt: TGTGCCACCAAGGTCGAGAATGAGCAGTTCTTC; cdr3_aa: CATKVENEQFF
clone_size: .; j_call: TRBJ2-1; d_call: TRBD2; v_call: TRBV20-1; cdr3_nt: TGCAGTGCCGCGCCTCAGCGGGGGGCATTCTACAATGAGCAGTTCTTC; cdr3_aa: CSAAPQRGAFYNEQFF
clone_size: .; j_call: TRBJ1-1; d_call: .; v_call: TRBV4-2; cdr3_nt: TGTGCCAGCAGCCAAGATTTATGGAGGATCGGGGGCTACACTGAAGCTTTCTTT; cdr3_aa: CASSQDLWRIGGYTEAFF
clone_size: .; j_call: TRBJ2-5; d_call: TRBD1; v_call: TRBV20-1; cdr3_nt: TGCAGTGCTAGTAGGGACAGCCAGGGGACCCAGTACTTC; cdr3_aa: CSASRDSQGTQYF
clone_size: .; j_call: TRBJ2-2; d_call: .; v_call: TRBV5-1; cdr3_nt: TGCGCCAGCAGCTTGGGTGAAAAAAAGAACACCGGGGAGCTGTTTTTT; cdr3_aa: CASSLGEKKNTGELFF
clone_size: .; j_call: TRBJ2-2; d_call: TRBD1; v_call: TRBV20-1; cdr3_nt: TGCAGTGCTCATGACAGGGCGAACACCGGGGAGCTGTTTTTT; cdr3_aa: CSAHDRANTGELFF
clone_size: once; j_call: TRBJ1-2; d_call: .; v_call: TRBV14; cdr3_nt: TGTGCCAGCAGCCAAAACCAGGGCTTCTATGGCTACACCTTC; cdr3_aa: CASSQNQGFYGYTF
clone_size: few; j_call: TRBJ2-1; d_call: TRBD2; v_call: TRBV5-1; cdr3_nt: TGCGCCAGCAGCTTGGGGTCCGGGACTAATAGTGAGCAGTTCTTC; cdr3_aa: CASSLGSGTNSEQFF
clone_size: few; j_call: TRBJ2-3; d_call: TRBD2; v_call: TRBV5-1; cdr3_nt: TGCGCCAGCCGTACCGGGACTAGCGGGTCCACAGATACGCAGTATTTT; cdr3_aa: CASRTGTSGSTDTQYF
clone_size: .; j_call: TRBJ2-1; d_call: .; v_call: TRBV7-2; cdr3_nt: TGTGCCAGCAGCTTAGGTACTGGGGTTAGAGGCGATGAGCAGTTCTTC; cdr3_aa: CASSLGTGVRGDEQFF
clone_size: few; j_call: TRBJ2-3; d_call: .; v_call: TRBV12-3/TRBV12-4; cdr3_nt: TGTGCCAGCAGTTTCCGCCAGGTCGATACGCAGTATTTT; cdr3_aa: CASSFRQVDTQYF
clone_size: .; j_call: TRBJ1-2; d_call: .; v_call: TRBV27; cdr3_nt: TGTGCCAGCAGTTCCAGTAGCAGGGGTGGCTACACCTTC; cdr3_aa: CASSSSSRGGYTF
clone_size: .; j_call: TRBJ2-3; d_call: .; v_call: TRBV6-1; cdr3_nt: TGTGCCAGCAGCCCCTCCCGATTGTGGCGGGTGAGCACAAATACGCAGTATTTT; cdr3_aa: CASSPSRLWRVSTNTQYF
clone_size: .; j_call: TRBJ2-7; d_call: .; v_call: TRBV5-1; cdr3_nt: TGCGCCAGCAGTTTACGGACAGTGCCCTACGAGCAGTACTTC; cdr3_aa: CASSLRTVPYEQYF
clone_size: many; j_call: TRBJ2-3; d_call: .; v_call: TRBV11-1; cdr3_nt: TGTGCCAGCAGCTTAGGACACCAGAGTACAGATACGCAGTATTTT; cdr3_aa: CASSLGHQSTDTQYF
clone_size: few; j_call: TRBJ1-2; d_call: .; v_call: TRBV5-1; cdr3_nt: TGCGCCAGCAGCTTGGACCAGGGTTTTGATGGCTACACCTTC; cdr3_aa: CASSLDQGFDGYTF
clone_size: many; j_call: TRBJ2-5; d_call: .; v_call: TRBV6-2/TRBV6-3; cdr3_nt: TGTGCCAGCAGATTATCTTCCGTTGACCCCAAAGAGACCCAGTACTTC; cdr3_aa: CASRLSSVDPKETQYF
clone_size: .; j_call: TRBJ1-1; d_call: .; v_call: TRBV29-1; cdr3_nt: TGCAGCGGCCGGACACCGAACACTGAAGCTTTCTTT; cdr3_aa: CSGRTPNTEAFF
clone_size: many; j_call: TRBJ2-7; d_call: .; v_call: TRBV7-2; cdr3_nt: TGTGCCAGCAGCTTCCAAAAGAAGACAGGTCCCCCCGAGCAGTACTTC; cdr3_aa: CASSFQKKTGPPEQYF
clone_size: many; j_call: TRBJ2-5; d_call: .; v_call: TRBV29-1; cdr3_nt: TGCAGCGTTGATATCAGCGGTCAAGAGACCCAGTACTTC; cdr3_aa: CSVDISGQETQYF
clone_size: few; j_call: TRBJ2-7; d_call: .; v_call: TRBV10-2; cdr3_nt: TGCGCCAGCAGAGACCCGGGACAAATAACCTCCTACGAGCAGTACTTC; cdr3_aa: CASRDPGQITSYEQYF
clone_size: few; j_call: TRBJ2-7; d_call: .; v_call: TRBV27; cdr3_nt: TGTGCCAGCAGTTCCCCGGCGGGGCCCTCCTACGAGCAGTACTTC; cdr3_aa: CASSSPAGPSYEQYF
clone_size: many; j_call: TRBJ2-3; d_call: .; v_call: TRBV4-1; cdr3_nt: TGCGCCAGCAGCCAAGCCATCCTAGGCACAGATACGCAGTATTTT; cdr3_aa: CASSQAILGTDTQYF